This T cell receptor beta chain was captured by sequencing in a study of Ad26.COV2.S vaccination and SARS-CoV-2 variants. The protocol was immunoSEQ multiplex PCR, while the TCRdb copy is restricted to in-frame clones and leaves out a portion. Among about 410,000 clones listed, 80% to 95% were seen once. To note about this clone: Its antigen is as yet unknown.

Germline V lookup: CDR1 SGHTA, CDR2 FQGNSA. The CDR3 runs to 14 residues. V gave up 1 base and J gave up 6 bases, with 13 bases separating them. The study's findings and limits: After vaccination, reports described spike-specific CD8+ and CD4+ T cell responses as showing substantial breadth. An underestimation of total T cell responses may have resulted from the TCR breadth and depth analyses.

This sample's treatment: over 15 received Ad26.COV2.S at low or high dose, single or two shots; five or six received placebo; per-sample allocation not given. On day 63 after the first injection, vaccine and placebo recipients gave samples. This person who donated was an adult of 18-55 years in Boston. Spike of the Wuhan-strain SARS-CoV-2 was expressed by an Ad26 vector, which formed the vaccine. The chain carries TRBV7-2 and TRBJ2-7; D is unclear. The TCR sequence derives from a person aged 18-65 years who received the Ad26.COV2.S COVID-19 vaccine or a placebo. Sequenced material: peripheral blood, taken in a trial of Ad26.COV2.S vaccine versus placebo. CDR3 sequence reads: CASSLEKARSEQYF. CDR3 bases: TGTGCCAGCAGCTTAGAAAAGGCCCGGTCCGAGCAGTACTTC.